Sequencing of this T cell receptor (beta chain) was carried out in a study of blood T cell repertoires in COVID-19. Background on the study: Samples came from the United States, Italy and Spain, spanning acute and convalescent COVID-19.

Here immunoSEQ multiplex PCR was the method, and the copy in TCRdb shows in-frame clones only, minus some. The table records a few hundred thousand clones, around 92% of them present only once. Per the germline V gene, CDR1 is SGDLS and CDR2 is YYNGEE. V shed 0 bases, J shed 6 bases, and the junction held 3 bases outside the gene matches. There are 14 residues in the CDR3. This receptor was obtained from a man between 18 and 29 years old who had recovered from COVID-19. The V and J genes are TRBV9 and TRBJ2-7, with 10 bases matching TRBD1. The specimen was peripheral blood. CDR3 sequence reads: CASSVATGGSEQYF. CDR3 nucleotides: TGTGCCAGCAGCGTAGCGACAGGGGGCAGCGAGCAGTACTTC.